This T cell receptor (beta chain) was identified in a study of shared clonotypes between healthy human individuals (TCRdb year 2020). With regard to the full study: The cohort included a few men and two women between 18 and 49 years of age. For each donor, CD4 naive and CD4 memory were each given three plates, CD8 naive was given two plates, and CD8 memory was given one plate. The study deeply sequenced blood TCR repertoires of about 5 healthy adults to estimate repertoire size and the extent of clonotype sharing between individuals. Different laboratories and diverse techniques were used to prepare libraries and sequence TCR repertoires, to increase sequencing depth and limit assay-specific biases. Each donor's leukapheresis produced roughly between about 0.8 and 8.9 billion PBMCs. Paper-wide results and their limitations: Sampling was limited to blood, and TCR repertoires in tissue likely differ from TCR repertoires in blood. Naive subsets generally had larger estimated clonotype richness than memory subsets. Based on pairwise subsampling, the degree of clonotype sharing among donors was expected to be affected by sequencing depth. When several donors were compared, the shared fraction of clonotypes was about 5% for naive CD4, roughly 3.4% for naive CD8, roughly 2.3% for memory CD4, and less than 0.5% for memory CD8. Because the study included only a small number of donors, the genetic and exposure-history diversity represented was limited. Even with the large sequencing depth, rarefaction of the sorted-subset datasets indicated that sequencing was incomplete. Compared with non-shared clonotypes, clonotypes shared by all four sorted-subset donors had higher generation probabilities.

CDR1 SEHNR and CDR2 FQNEAQ are derived from the germline V gene (reference sequence). V is reduced by 5 bases and J by 4 bases, leaving a spacing of 15 bases between them. The cysteine opens and the phenylalanine closes a CDR3 of 14 amino acids. The only DNA kept is the CDR3, 42 bases in frame from the first base. Healthy HIV-negative adults with no recently reported acute infections or vaccinations were included as donors. Every donor was a Caucasian adult residing in Nashville, Tennessee, USA. CD8 memory samples combined magnetically selected CD45RO+ cells with CCR7-negative CD45RA+ effector memory (TemRA) cells. Blood was collected by leukapheresis, and PBMCs were isolated by Ficoll-Histopaque density gradient centrifugation and then cryopreserved in liquid nitrogen vapor phase. Analytical flow cytometry was used to check the purity and quantity of every magnetically sorted T cell population. Each sorted fraction had its genomic DNA isolated and then quantified by UV absorbance on a Nanodrop 2000c.

Turning to this clone: The antigen it binds to is not known. Base-call qualities are not available, and no considerably larger clone is one nucleotide away.

Using the deep immunoSEQ assay, multiplex PCR amplified TCR CDR3 regions from genomic DNA. Extracted genomic DNA from each cell subset was spread evenly across all wells of several immunoSEQ 96-well plates, with each plate serving as a replicate. For sorted subsets, approximately 210 ng of genomic DNA, equivalent to 25,000 to 35,000 T cell genomes, went into each replicate PCR. Purified libraries were measured with a Qubit 3.0 fluorometer, size-checked on a Bioanalyzer 2100, and measured again with the KAPA Library Quantification kit. Every immunoSEQ 96-well plate was sequenced on a separate single-read 150-cycle Illumina NextSeq 550 flow cell. On the authors' methods: The immunoSEQ output contained only junctional sequences without quality scores, so filtering could not match that applied to full-length reads. To assign V/J genes and CDR3, sequences were annotated against IMGT germline references using PyIR, a Python wrapper for IgBLAST v1.9. Any read was removed if the V/J assignment was weak (E-value above 1e-6), the CDR3 was missing, or the read contained stop codons, out-of-frame junctions, or ambiguous translated residues. V3J clonotypes were defined by identical inferred V gene, J gene, and CDR3 amino acid sequence. Percentage overlap between repertoires was calculated by dividing the number of shared unique clonotypes by the size of the smaller repertoire. Three approaches were used to assess repertoire richness: RTK rarefaction, the Chao1 estimator, and Recon v2.1 estimates of unobserved clonotypes. OLGA was used to compute generation probabilities for all TCRbeta clonotypes that the gDNA method yielded from a handful of donors. Imported from immuneACCESS, the table was reduced by TCRdb to in-frame sequences with V and J called. These copies leave out some clones; in studies compared against another copy, an unresolved V gene accounts for under half, and the cause of the remainder is not known. From that table come the V and J calls and clone size; the DNA was used to work out D and trimming. The sample yields more than 550,000 clones; 90% were counted once. Less than 40% of the sample is held by the ten biggest clonotypes.

The V gene is TRBV7-9 and the J gene is TRBJ2-7; the D region possibly corresponds to TRBD2 (5 bases align). The source is a man younger than 30 in good health. Some clones in this sample may be carry-over from other donors' samples. Material: memory CD8+ T cells from PBMCs. The cell subset or site tag for this specimen amounts to: CD45RO+ cells pooled with CCR7-negative TemRA cells. In nucleotides, the sequence is TGTGCCAGCAGCAGCGGCATGCAGTTATACGAGCAGTACTTC. It translates to CASSSGMQLYEQYF.